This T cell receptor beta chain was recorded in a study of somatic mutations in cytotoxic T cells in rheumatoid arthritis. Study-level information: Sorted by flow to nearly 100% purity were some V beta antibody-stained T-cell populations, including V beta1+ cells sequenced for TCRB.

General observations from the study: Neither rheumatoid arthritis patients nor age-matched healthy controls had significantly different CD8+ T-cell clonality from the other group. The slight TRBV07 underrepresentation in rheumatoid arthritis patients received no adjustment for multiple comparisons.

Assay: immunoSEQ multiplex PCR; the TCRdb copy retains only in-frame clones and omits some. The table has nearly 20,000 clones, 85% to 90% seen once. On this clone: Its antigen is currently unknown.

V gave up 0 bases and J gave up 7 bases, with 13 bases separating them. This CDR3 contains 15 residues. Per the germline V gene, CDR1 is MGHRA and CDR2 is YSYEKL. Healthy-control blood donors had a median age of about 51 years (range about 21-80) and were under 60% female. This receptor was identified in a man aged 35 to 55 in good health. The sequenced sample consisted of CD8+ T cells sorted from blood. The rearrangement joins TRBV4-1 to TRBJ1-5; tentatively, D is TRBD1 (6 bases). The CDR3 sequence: CASSQDRGRGQPQHF. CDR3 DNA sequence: TGCGCCAGCAGCCAAGATCGGGGGCGCGGGCAGCCCCAGCATTTT.